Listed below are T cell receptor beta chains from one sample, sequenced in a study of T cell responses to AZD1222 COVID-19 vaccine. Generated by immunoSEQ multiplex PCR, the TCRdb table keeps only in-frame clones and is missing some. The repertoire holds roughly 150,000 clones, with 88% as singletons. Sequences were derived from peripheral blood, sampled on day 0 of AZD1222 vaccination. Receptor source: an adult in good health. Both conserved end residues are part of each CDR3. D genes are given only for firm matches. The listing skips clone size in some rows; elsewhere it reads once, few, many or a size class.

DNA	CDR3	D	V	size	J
TGTGCCAGCAGTTTGGTGTTTCCCTATGGCTACACCTTC	CASSLVFPYGYTF	-	TRBV12-3/TRBV12-4	-	TRBJ1-2
TGCGCCAGCAGCCAAGTACGGACAGGGACTAATTCACCCCTCCACTTT	CASSQVRTGTNSPLHF	TRBD1	TRBV4-1	-	TRBJ1-6
TGTGCCTGGAGTGACACAGGGGGGGGGTACGAGCAGTACTTC	CAWSDTGGGYEQYF	-	TRBV30	-	TRBJ2-7
TGTGCCAGCAGTGTCAACAGGGCATACACTGAAGCTTTCTTT	CASSVNRAYTEAFF	-	TRBV27	-	TRBJ1-1
TGTGCCTGGACACTAGCGGACCTGTACCAAGAGACCCAGTACTTC	CAWTLADLYQETQYF	TRBD2	TRBV30	-	TRBJ2-5
TGTGCCAGCAGTGACAGCACAGATACGCAGTATTTT	CASSDSTDTQYF	-	TRBV7-2	-	TRBJ2-3
TGTGCCAGCAGTTACTCAGTCCGACAGGGACGAGCTTTCTTT	CASSYSVRQGRAFF	TRBD1	TRBV6-5	-	TRBJ1-1
TGTGCCAGTAGATTGGGCGGGGCTGAAGCTTTCTTT	CASRLGGAEAFF	-	TRBV19	-	TRBJ1-1
TGTGCCAGCAGTTTACTCCCGGGTGGCGAGCAGTACTTC	CASSLLPGGEQYF	-	TRBV7-2	-	TRBJ2-7
TGTGCCAGCAGCTTAGGCTTGCCTTCCCAAGAGACCCAGTACTTC	CASSLGLPSQETQYF	-	TRBV7-2	few	TRBJ2-5
TGCGCCAGCAGCCTCCGGACTCTCGATGAGCAGTTCTTC	CASSLRTLDEQFF	-	TRBV4-3	-	TRBJ2-1